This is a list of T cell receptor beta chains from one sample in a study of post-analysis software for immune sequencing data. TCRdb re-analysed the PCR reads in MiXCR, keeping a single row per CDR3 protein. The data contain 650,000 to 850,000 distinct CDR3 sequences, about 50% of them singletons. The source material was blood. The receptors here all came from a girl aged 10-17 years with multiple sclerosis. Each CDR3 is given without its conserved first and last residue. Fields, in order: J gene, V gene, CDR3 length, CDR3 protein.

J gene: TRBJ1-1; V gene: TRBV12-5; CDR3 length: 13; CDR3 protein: ASGLTRGFNTEAF
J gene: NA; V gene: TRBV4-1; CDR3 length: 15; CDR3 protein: ASSQDRGTEDPYEQY
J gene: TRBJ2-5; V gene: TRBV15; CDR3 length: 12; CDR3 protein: ATSPSRGQETQY
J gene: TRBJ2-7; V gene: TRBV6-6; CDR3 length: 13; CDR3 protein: ASSTTGSGSYEQY
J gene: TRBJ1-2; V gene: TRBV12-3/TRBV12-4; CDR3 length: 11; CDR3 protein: ASTRSAGYGYT
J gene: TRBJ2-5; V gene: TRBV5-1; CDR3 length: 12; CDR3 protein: ASSSGTAQESQY
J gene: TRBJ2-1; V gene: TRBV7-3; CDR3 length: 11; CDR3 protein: ASSLPYLNEQF
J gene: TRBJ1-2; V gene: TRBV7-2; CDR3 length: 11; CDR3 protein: ASGGAASYGYT
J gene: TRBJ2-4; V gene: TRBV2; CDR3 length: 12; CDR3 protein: ASSQTTIKNIQY
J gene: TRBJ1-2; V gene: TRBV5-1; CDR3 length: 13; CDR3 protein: ASSSGTVENYGYT
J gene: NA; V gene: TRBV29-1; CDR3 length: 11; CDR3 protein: SVLNGGSYEQY
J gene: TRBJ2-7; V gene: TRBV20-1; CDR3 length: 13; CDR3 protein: SARSTSGHSYEQY
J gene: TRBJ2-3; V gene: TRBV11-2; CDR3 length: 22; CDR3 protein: ASSSGLTGGGGLAGDSSTDTQY
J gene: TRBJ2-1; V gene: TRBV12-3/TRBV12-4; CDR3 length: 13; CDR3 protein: ASSMGQDTYNEQF
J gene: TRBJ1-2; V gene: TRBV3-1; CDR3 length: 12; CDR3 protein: ASSRRGSNYGYT
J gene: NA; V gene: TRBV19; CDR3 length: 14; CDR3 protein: ASSSPRGQGQYEQY
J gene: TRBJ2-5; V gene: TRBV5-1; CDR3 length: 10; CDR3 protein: ASRGDGKTQY
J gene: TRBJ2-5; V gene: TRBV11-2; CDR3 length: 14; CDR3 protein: ASSLWVGGPPETQY
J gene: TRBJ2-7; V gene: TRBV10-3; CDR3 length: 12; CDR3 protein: AIKKGQGAYEQY
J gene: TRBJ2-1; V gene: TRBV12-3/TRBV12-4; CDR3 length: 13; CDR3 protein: ASRRLAGGPLGQF
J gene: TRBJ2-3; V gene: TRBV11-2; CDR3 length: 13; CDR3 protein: ASSSGTFSTDTQY
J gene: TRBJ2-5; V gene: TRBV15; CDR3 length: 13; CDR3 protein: ATSRDPTGGETQY